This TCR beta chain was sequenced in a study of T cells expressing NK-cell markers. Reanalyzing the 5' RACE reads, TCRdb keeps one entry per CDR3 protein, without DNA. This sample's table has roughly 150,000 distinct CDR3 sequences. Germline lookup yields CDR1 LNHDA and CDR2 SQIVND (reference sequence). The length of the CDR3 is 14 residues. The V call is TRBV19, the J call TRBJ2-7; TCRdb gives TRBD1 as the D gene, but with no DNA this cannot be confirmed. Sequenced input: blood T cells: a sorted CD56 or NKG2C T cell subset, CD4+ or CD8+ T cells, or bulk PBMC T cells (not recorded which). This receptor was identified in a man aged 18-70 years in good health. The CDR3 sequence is CASSPGTGEYEQYF.